One T cell receptor beta chain is described in this entry. The antigen remains unidentified. The naive CD8 fraction comprised CD45RO-negative cells positively selected for CCR7 and excluded terminally differentiated effector memory CD45RA+ cells. Trimming stripped 1 base from V and 5 bases from J, with 15 bases between. This CDR3 spans 16 amino acids. Germline V lookup: CDR1 LGHNA, CDR2 YSLEER. These data belong to a study of shared clonotypes between healthy human individuals. Researchers divided each subset's genomic DNA evenly across several immunoSEQ plates. The table came from immunoSEQ multiplex PCR; TCRdb's copy has only in-frame clones and leaves some out. The sample yields 800,000 or so clones, approximately 97% seen once. Study results and caveats: With few donors, the genetic and exposure-history diversity represented was limited. It was anticipated that sequencing depth would influence how many clonotypes donors shared. Rarefaction showed that sequencing of sorted subsets was incomplete (despite large depth).

The chain employs TRBV4-3 and TRBJ2-1; D possibly corresponds to TRBD1 (6 bases). The source of this sequence is a man aged 30 to 45 in good health. Material: naive CD8+ T cells sorted from blood. The CDR3 loop is CASSQGGQTPHNEQFF. For the CDR3, the DNA is TGCGCCAGCAGCCAAGGAGGACAGACACCTCACAATGAGCAGTTCTTC.